This note documents a single T cell receptor beta chain sequence. Its specificity is not known. Just one base apart from a much larger clone, this may be a read error. Here the CDR3 omits its conserved ending phenylalanine or tryptophan, so a read error is the likely source. With 0 bases removed from V and 4 bases from J, the gap between germline ends came to 7 bases. The length of the CDR3 is 13 residues. The germline gives CDR1 SGHRS, CDR2 YFSETQ. Through template switching, a universal primer site was introduced, and the cDNA contained unique molecular identifiers. MiXCR, run by TCRdb on the 5' RACE reads, gives a single entry per CDR3 protein. The sample holds 200,000 to 250,000 distinct CDR3 sequences, 10% to 15% seen once. This sample is part of a study of identical twins. Study-wide findings and caveats: Models came in too low on out-of-frame TCR alpha sharing in monozygotic twins. Analyses of zero insertions could be partly confounded by invariant MAIT and iNKT cells.

The sample also formed part of further work on yellow fever vaccine responses in identical twins. In that study: Twin vaccine T cell responses reportedly seemed partly convergent, partly personalized.

The chain carries TRBV5-1 and TRBJ2-5; D is unresolved. This receptor was identified in a woman aged 18-30 years in good health. The specimen was memory (CD45RO+) T cells sorted from blood. The CDR3 loop is CASSLDRAETQYS. CDR3 in DNA: TGCGCCAGCAGCTTGGATAGGGCAGAGACCCAGTACTCC.